The clone carrying this T cell receptor (beta chain) counts as medium-sized. TCRdb passed the 5' RACE reads through MiXCR, listing each CDR3 protein once. The table shows approximately 50,000 distinct CDR3 sequences, with approximately 10% occurring only once. The source of the sample is a study of neurological immune-mediated disorders. The CDR3 totals 14 residues. Looked up from germline, CDR1 is SGHDN and CDR2 is FVKESK. The junction had 14 bases not matched to a gene; V was cut back by 8 bases and J by 11 bases. The chain joins TRBV14 to TRBJ1-1; 10 bases map to TRBD1. The sequence was obtained from a man in his 70s with HTLV-1-associated myelopathy (HAM/TSP). The sequencing input was PBMCs. CDR3 DNA: TGTGCCAGCGGTCCCGGGACAGGGGCACAATGGGCTTTCTTT. Its protein is CASGPGTGAQWAFF.